Below, 21 T cell receptor beta chains from the same sample are listed, as sequenced in a study of beta chain features in type 1 diabetes (dated by TCRdb to 2016 to 2019). The study at large found these results: In all four CD4+ subsets, TCRB CDR3 length was moderately but significantly shorter in type 1 diabetes patients.

Their antigens are not known. The library was generated by the immunoSEQ multiplex PCR assay. The entire isolated RNA was reverse transcribed using the High Capacity cDNA Reverse Transcription Kit, and thus expressed TCRB transcripts were sequenced. TCRdb mirrors the immuneACCESS table, restricted to in-frame sequences. Some clones are absent from its copies; in checked studies, under half trace to an unresolved V gene, and the reason for the others is unknown. Present in this sample are some 370,000 clones, 9.6% of which were seen just once. In total, the top ten clones hold 0.6% of the sample. The sample taken for sequencing was central memory CD4+ T cells from blood. These receptors originate from a man aged 30 to 39 with type 1 diabetes.

This clone was detected a few times. The chain uses TRBV5-1 and TRBJ2-5; D gene unclear. The V gene lost 4 bases and the J gene lost 5 bases, with 12 bases spanning the gap. Germline CDR1 is SGHRS and CDR2 is YFSETQ. The CDR3 runs 13 residues. CDR3 in amino acids: CASSLVPKETQYF. CDR3 DNA sequence: TGCGCCAGCAGCCTTGTCCCAAAGGAGACCCAGTACTTC.

This clone appeared many times. The chain carries TRBV5-6 and TRBJ1-4; D uncertain. Germline CDR1 is SGHDT and CDR2 is YYEEEE. Trimming took 5 bases from V and 4 from J, leaving 9 bases between them. This CDR3 region has 13 residues. CDR3 loop: CASSSGSNEKLFF. CDR3 nucleotide sequence: TGTGCCAGCAGTTCCGGGAGTAATGAAAAACTGTTTTTT.

This chain uses TRBV4-3 with TRBJ2-2; D is perhaps TRBD2 (5 bases). Germline CDR1 is LGHNA and CDR2 is YSLEER. V lost 2 bases, J lost 6 bases, and 16 bases lay in between. The CDR3 consists of 16 residues. Written as DNA, the CDR3 is TGCGCCAGCAGCCAAACCCCAGTGGCGGGCCCCGGGGAGCTGTTTTTT. It specifies CASSQTPVAGPGELFF.

This clone was seen only a few times. The V and J genes are TRBV6-5 and TRBJ2-5; D remains ambiguous. The germline V gene encodes CDR1 MNHEY and CDR2 SVGAGI. The germline V and J ends were trimmed by 8 bases and 5 bases, with 12 bases remaining between them. CDR3 length equals 12 residues. The CDR3 spells CASHDLRETQYF. As DNA, the CDR3 is TGTGCCAGCCACGATCTAAGGGAGACCCAGTACTTC.

This clone appeared a few times. The chain carries TRBV7-2 and TRBJ2-3; D gene unclear. Trimming took 4 bases from V and 1 from J, leaving 12 bases between them. The CDR3 is made up of 15 amino acids. The germline V gene has CDR1 SGHTA and CDR2 FQGNSA. The CDR3 loop reads CASSSDQRRTDTQYF. In DNA, the CDR3 is TGTGCCAGCAGCTCCGACCAACGGCGCACAGATACGCAGTATTTT.

This clone occurred a few times. This rearrangement joins TRBV4-3 to TRBJ2-6, with 7 bases matching TRBD2. The V gene end was trimmed by 3 bases and the J gene end by 2 bases; junction bases not matched to a gene: 13. This CDR3 contains 19 residues. The germline gives CDR1 LGHNA, CDR2 YSLEER. This chain's CDR3 is CASSQYPLGGGAGANVLTF. CDR3 bases: TGCGCCAGCAGCCAGTATCCCCTCGGGGGAGGGGCTGGGGCCAACGTCCTGACTTTC.

This clone was observed a few times. The J gene is TRBJ2-7, the V gene TRBV18; 11 nucleotides line up with TRBD2. The ends lost 2 bases at V and 0 bases at J; junction bases unmatched: 6. This CDR3 is built from 17 residues. Germline CDR1 is KGHSH and CDR2 is LQKENI. CDR3 sequence: CASSPETSGTSSYEQYF. The CDR3 DNA reads as TGTGCCAGCTCACCAGAGACTAGCGGGACCAGCTCCTACGAGCAGTACTTC.

This clone occurred a few times. The rearrangement uses TRBV7-9 and TRBJ2-7, with 9 bases aligning to TRBD1. V shed 5 bases, J shed 9 bases, and the junction held 11 bases outside the gene matches. This CDR3 spans 14 amino acids. The germline V gene encodes CDR1 SEHNR and CDR2 FQNEAQ (reference sequence). CDR3 DNA: TGTGCCAGCAGCCTGTATGGGACAGGGCTTTGGCAGTACTTC. Its protein product is CASSLYGTGLWQYF.

A few counts support this clone. This chain links TRBV6-5 with TRBJ2-3, with TRBD2 identical over 8 bases. V trimming: 5 bases; J trimming: 4 bases; junction bases outside the gene matches: 5. The CDR3 has 14 amino acids. CDR1 and CDR2 from the germline V gene are MNHEY and SVGAGI. This CDR3 reads CASSEGGGSDTQYF. CDR3 nucleotide sequence: TGTGCCAGCAGTGAAGGCGGGGGGTCAGATACGCAGTATTTT.

This clone was found a few times. The chain recombines TRBV5-4 with TRBJ2-5; 11 nucleotides agree with TRBD1. The trim removed 4 bases at V and 5 bases at J, leaving 16 bases unmatched. Germline CDR1 is SGHNT and CDR2 is YYREEE (reference sequence). This CDR3 is built from 18 residues. Here the CDR3 reads CASSLTPVGGQGEETQYF. The CDR3, as DNA: TGTGCCAGCAGCCTAACCCCGGTGGGGGGACAGGGGGAGGAGACCCAGTACTTC.

This clone showed up many times. The chain has TRBV10-3 and TRBJ2-1; D is unclear. Germline lookup yields CDR1 ENHRY and CDR2 SYGVKD. V lost 4 bases, J lost 4 bases, and 8 bases lay in between. CDR3 size: 13 residues. The CDR3 is CAISALTYNEQFF. The CDR3, as DNA: TGTGCCATCAGTGCCTTAACGTACAATGAGCAGTTCTTC.

CDR3 in amino acids: CASSLALVGVGEQFF. Here the CDR3 DNA reads TGCGCCAGCAGCTTGGCGCTAGTTGGGGTAGGTGAGCAGTTCTTC. The rearrangement uses TRBV5-1 and TRBJ2-1, with D uncertain. The CDR3 is 15 amino acids. Trimming shortened V by 0 bases and J by 9 bases, and 16 bases separated the two germline ends. Germline lookup yields CDR1 SGHRS and CDR2 YFSETQ.

The V call is TRBV19, the J call TRBJ2-6; D call uncertain. CDR1 is LNHDA and CDR2 is SQIVND in the germline V gene (reference sequence). This CDR3 region has 14 residues. V lost 10 bases and J lost 0, with 10 bases in between. CDR3 loop: CATTPYSGANVLTF. In DNA form, the CDR3 reads TGTGCCACCACACCATACTCTGGGGCCAACGTCCTGACTTTC.

This clone occurred many times. V is TRBV10-3 and J is TRBJ2-1; TRBD2 matches at 8 bases. In germline, CDR1 is ENHRY, CDR2 SYGVKD. CDR3 length: 15 amino acids. With 6 bases clipped from V and 6 bases from J, the junction kept 10 bases outside the gene matches. The CDR3 loop reads CAISGGASQGNEQFF. CDR3 nucleotide sequence: TGTGCCATCAGCGGGGGGGCTAGTCAGGGCAATGAGCAGTTCTTC.

This rearrangement joins TRBV7-9 to TRBJ1-1; perhaps TRBD1 as D (6 bases). The germline CDR1 and CDR2 sequences are SEHNR and FQNEAQ (reference sequence). The CDR3 extends over 16 amino acids. V was cut by 4 bases and J by 1 base, with 16 bases left in between. The DNA for the CDR3 is TGTGCCAGCAGCTCGAATAATCAGGGGCCGAACACTGAAGCTTTCTTT. This translates into CASSSNNQGPNTEAFF.

This clone was seen a few times. The gene calls are TRBV28 and TRBJ2-5; 10 nucleotides line up with TRBD1. Germline CDR1 is MDHEN and CDR2 is SYDVKM. The CDR3 runs to 14 residues. V shed 7 bases, J shed 4 bases, and the junction held 6 bases outside the gene matches. CDR3 DNA sequence: TGTGCCAGCACCCGGGACAGGGGCCGAGAGACCCAGTACTTC. As protein: CASTRDRGRETQYF.

This clone showed up just a few times. The genes are TRBV6-1 and TRBJ1-4, with a possible D match to TRBD1 (6 bases). The V gene's germline CDR1 is MNHNS and CDR2 SASEGT. Trimming cost V 6 bases and J 4 bases, with 9 bases left between them. This CDR3 region has 13 residues. CDR3 in amino acids: CASRKGGNEKLFF. As DNA, the CDR3 is TGTGCCAGCAGAAAGGGGGGTAATGAAAAACTGTTTTTT.

This chain links TRBV5-4 with TRBJ1-1; D is ambiguous. There are 15 residues in the CDR3. Per the germline V gene, CDR1 is SGHNT and CDR2 is YYREEE (reference sequence). Trimming shortened V by 4 bases and J by 4 bases, and 17 bases separated the two germline ends. Here the CDR3 DNA reads TGTGCCAGCAGCCTTTATCCCCGGTCGGGCACTGAAGCTTTCTTT. As protein: CASSLYPRSGTEAFF.

The chain couples TRBV19 to TRBJ2-1; possible D gene TRBD2, 5 bases. V was shortened by 9 bases and J by 6 bases, with 21 bases between the two germline ends. Germline loops: CDR1 LNHDA, CDR2 SQIVND (reference sequence). The CDR3 runs to 15 residues. CDR3 sequence: CASSLLAGAGNEQFF. The CDR3 nucleotides are TGTGCCAGCTCCCTTTTGGCGGGCGCCGGCAATGAGCAGTTCTTC. The full variable domain, rest sourced from reference TRBV19 and TRBJ2-1, is DGGITQSPKYLFRKEGQNVTLSCEQNLNHDAMYWYRQDPGQGLRLIYYSQIVNDFQKGDIAEGYSVSREKKESFPLTVTSAQKNPTAFYLCASSLLAGAGNEQFFGPGTRLTVL.

This clone was counted at least ten times. The chain recombines TRBV7-2 with TRBJ2-4; perhaps TRBD2 as D (6 bases). Trimming pared 5 bases from V and 5 bases from J, leaving 13 bases between. The CDR3 is 14 residues long. The germline gives CDR1 SGHTA, CDR2 FQGNSA. CDR3 coding DNA: TGTGCCAGCAGCCGCGGCGGAGGGGAAAACATTCAGTACTTC. It specifies CASSRGGGENIQYF.

This clone was picked up a small number of times. The V call is TRBV25-1, the J call TRBJ2-7, with D perhaps assigned TRBD1 or TRBD2 (5 bases each). Germline V CDR1 and CDR2: MGHDK, SYGVNS. The CDR3 runs 15 residues. Trimming shortened V by 6 bases and J by 0 bases, and 15 bases separated the two germline ends. The CDR3 sequence: CASSPFTGTSYEQYF. In DNA form, the CDR3 reads TGTGCCAGCAGCCCCTTCACCGGGACCTCCTACGAGCAGTACTTC.